The 27 T cell receptor beta chains given below trace back to one sample, sequenced in a study of cytomegalovirus exposure and HLA in healthy donors. This PCR relied on a set of 60 Vbeta primers and 13 Jbeta primers. Libraries were prepared by immunoSEQ multiplex PCR; TCRdb keeps only in-frame clonotypes and omits some of them. This table holds about 140,000 clones, 65% to 85% found once. The material sequenced was PBMCs. The receptors here all came from a middle-aged man in good health and CMV-seronegative.

In its sample, this clone was seen once. The chain has TRBV11-3 and TRBJ2-5; 8 bases map to TRBD2. Trimming removed 1 base from V and 5 bases from J; junction bases left unmatched: 15. This CDR3 comprises 18 residues. Per the germline V gene, CDR1 is SGHNT and CDR2 is YENEEA. Here the CDR3 DNA reads TGTGCCAGCAGCTTAGTAGCGGGGCCCGAAACGACATATGAGACCCAGTACTTC. Translated: CASSLVAGPETTYETQYF.

This chain connects TRBV5-1 to TRBJ2-5; D not resolved. Trimming pared 2 bases from V and 0 bases from J, leaving 11 bases between. This CDR3 is 15 amino acids long. CDR1 and CDR2 (germline): SGHRS, YFSETQ. CDR3 region: CASSLNSADQETQYF. The CDR3 DNA sequence: TGCGCCAGCAGCTTAAATTCGGCGGACCAAGAGACCCAGTACTTC.

This chain connects TRBV11-3 to TRBJ2-7; D is possibly TRBD2 (6 bases). V was cut by 5 bases and J by 3 bases, with 11 bases left in between. The CDR3 totals 13 residues. Germline CDR1 and CDR2: SGHNT and YENEEA. The CDR3 DNA sequence: TGTGCCAGCAGCCACGGGACTGGCTACGAGCAGTACTTC. Protein product: CASSHGTGYEQYF. The whole variable domain, remainder taken from reference TRBV11-3 and TRBJ2-7, is EAGVVQSPRYKIIEKKQPVAFWCNPISGHNTLYWYLQNLGQGPELLIRYENEEAVDDSQLPKDRFSAERLKGVDSTLKIQPAELGDSAVYLCASSHGTGYEQYFGPGTRLTVT.

The chain is built from TRBV6-5 and TRBJ2-1; 9 nucleotides agree with TRBD2. The CDR3 length is 14 residues. Germline lookup yields CDR1 MNHEY and CDR2 SVGAGI. For the CDR3, the DNA is TGTGCTGCGGGGGGGCGGAGCTCCTACAATGAGCAGTTCTTC. This encodes CAAGGRSSYNEQFF.

The gene calls are TRBV29-1 and TRBJ2-1; TRBD1 is a possible D gene (6 bases). V lost 6 bases, J lost 5 bases, and 17 bases lay in between. The germline V gene encodes CDR1 SQVTM and CDR2 ANQGSEA. This CDR3 spans 14 amino acids. The CDR3, as DNA: TGCAGCGTACACGTGCAGGGGTTCAACAATGAGCAGTTCTTC. This sequence encodes CSVHVQGFNNEQFF.

The chain combines TRBV7-2 with TRBJ1-1, with unresolved D. Per germline, CDR1 SGHTA and CDR2 FQGNSA. The CDR3 extends over 13 amino acids. The V gene lost 5 bases and the J gene lost 7 bases, with 14 bases spanning the gap. In DNA, the CDR3 is TGTGCCAGCAGCCCCGCGGGCGGGCGTGAAGCTTTCTTT. Translated, it gives CASSPAGGREAFF.

The V call is TRBV6-1, the J call TRBJ1-5, with D perhaps matching TRBD1 (6 bases). The V gene's germline CDR1 is MNHNS and CDR2 SASEGT. The CDR3 sequence is 15 residues long. The V gene lost 2 bases and the J gene lost 7 bases, with 15 bases spanning the gap. The CDR3 loop is CASSEWRGGGQPQHF. CDR3 DNA sequence: TGTGCCAGCAGTGAATGGAGGGGGGGCGGACAGCCCCAGCATTTT.

V gene TRBV25-1 combines with J gene TRBJ2-5; tentative D call: TRBD1 (6 bases). This CDR3 is built from 15 residues. Trimming pared 6 bases from V and 1 base from J, leaving 15 bases between. CDR1 is MGHDK and CDR2 is SYGVNS in the germline V gene. CDR3 bases: TGTGCCAGCAGAGGGACACCCTCCTTCCAAGAGACCCAGTACTTC. This gives the protein CASRGTPSFQETQYF.

The chain has TRBV9 and TRBJ1-2; TRBD1 agrees at 8 bases. V was clipped by 1 base and J by 6 bases; unmatched bases: 8. CDR3 length equals 15 residues. From germline, CDR1 is SGDLS and CDR2 YYNGEE. The CDR3 region has the DNA TGTGCCAGCAGCGTACAGGGACAGGCATGGAATGGCTACACCTTC. It codes for CASSVQGQAWNGYTF.

V usage is TRBV5-4 and J usage is TRBJ1-4, with D possibly TRBD1 on 5 matching bases. Germline CDR1 and CDR2: SGHNT and YYREEE (reference sequence). CDR3 length: 17 residues. V dropped 4 bases and J dropped 4 bases, with 20 bases sitting between them. CDR3 region: CASSREGRGHINEKLFF. The CDR3 DNA reads as TGTGCCAGCAGCCGAGAGGGGAGGGGCCACATTAATGAAAAACTGTTTTTT. Supplemented by reference TRBV5-4 and TRBJ1-4, the full variable domain reads ETGVTQSPTHLIKTRGQQVTLRCSSQSGHNTVSWYQQALGQGPQFIFQYYREEENGRGNFPPRFSGLQFPNYSSELNVNALELDDSALYLCASSREGRGHINEKLFFGSGTQLSVL.

The rearrangement joins TRBV10-1 to TRBJ2-2; 11 bases agree with TRBD2. The J segment lost 4 bases and the V segment lost 10 bases, leaving 11 bases of the junction unmatched. Germline loops: CDR1 WNHNN, CDR2 SYGVQD (reference sequence). The CDR3 covers 16 residues. The CDR3 region has the DNA TGCGCCACTGCCACTAGCGGGAGTGGAGGCACCGGGGAGCTGTTTTTT. This codes for CATATSGSGGTGELFF.

The chain combines TRBV18 with TRBJ2-7; 8 bases agree with TRBD2. V dropped 8 bases and J dropped 4; count of bases not matched to a gene: 7. The CDR3 is 13 amino acids. Germline values: CDR1 KGHSH, CDR2 LQKENI. The DNA of the CDR3 is TGTGCCAGCACGGTCAGCGGGAGTTACGAGCAGTACTTC. It translates to CASTVSGSYEQYF.

The CDR3 spells CASSTQRDSLSLEQYF. The CDR3 coding sequence is TGTGCCAGCAGCACCCAAAGGGACTCCCTGTCCCTCGAGCAGTACTTC. This chain connects TRBV5-4 to TRBJ2-7, with D perhaps matching TRBD2 (6 bases). The CDR3 is made up of 16 amino acids. V was trimmed by 4 bases and J by 6 bases, leaving 23 bases between them. From germline, CDR1 is SGHNT and CDR2 YYREEE (reference sequence).

The gene calls are TRBV10-2 and TRBJ2-5; the match to TRBD1 covers 7 bases. This CDR3 comprises 14 residues. The germline V gene encodes CDR1 WSHSY and CDR2 SAAADI. V lost 0 bases, J lost 2 bases, and 0 bases stayed unmatched. The chain's CDR3 is CASSESDRQETQYF. CDR3 nucleotides: TGCGCCAGCAGTGAGTCGGACAGGCAAGAGACCCAGTACTTC.

Remarks on this clone: An end of the junction does not agree with germline; a read error may underlie this. V gene TRBV10-3 combines with J gene TRBJ1-1, with D possibly TRBD1 on 5 matching bases. This CDR3 region has 15 residues. Germline V CDR1 and CDR2: ENHRY, SYGVKD. The CDR3 nucleotides read TGTGCCATCAGTGAGTCTGGGGCAGGGAACGCTGAAGCTTTCTTT. Its translation: CAISESGAGNAEAFF.

The chain couples TRBV19 to TRBJ1-5; a possible D gene is TRBD1 (5 bases). Looked up from germline, CDR1 is LNHDA and CDR2 is SQIVND (reference sequence). Trimming pared 5 bases from V and 2 bases from J, leaving 10 bases between. CDR3 size: 14 residues. The CDR3 loop is CASSASRGNQPQHF. The CDR3 DNA is TGTGCCAGTAGTGCCTCCAGGGGCAATCAGCCCCAGCATTTT.

The rearrangement links TRBV9 to TRBJ2-7, with TRBD1 identical over 7 bases. This CDR3 contains 14 residues. Germline values: CDR1 SGDLS, CDR2 YYNGEE. The trim removed 4 bases at V and 0 bases at J, leaving 4 bases unmatched. CDR3: CASSPTGSSYEQYF. In DNA, the CDR3 is TGTGCCAGCAGCCCGACAGGGAGCTCCTACGAGCAGTACTTC.

This rearrangement joins TRBV7-6 to TRBJ2-2, with 11 nucleotides matching TRBD2. Germline V gene data show CDR1 as SGHVS and CDR2 as FNYEAQ. The CDR3 runs 16 residues. With V trimmed by 5 bases and J by 5 bases, 7 bases remained unmatched. The CDR3 loop reads CASSPPGLAETGELFF. CDR3 DNA: TGTGCCAGCAGCCCCCCGGGACTAGCGGAGACCGGGGAGCTGTTTTTT.

The chain couples TRBV19 to TRBJ2-1; 9 bases line up with TRBD2. Unmatched junction bases numbered 15, after V lost 5 bases and J lost 7 bases. The germline V gene has CDR1 LNHDA and CDR2 SQIVND (reference sequence). The CDR3 runs 17 residues. The CDR3 coding sequence is TGTGCCAGTAGTCACCAGCGGGGGGCCTCCCCCGGGAATGAGCAGTTCTTC. Protein product: CASSHQRGASPGNEQFF.

This clone has just a few counts. This chain links TRBV7-9 with TRBJ2-2; the match to TRBD1 covers 7 bases. Unmatched junction bases numbered 8, after V lost 6 bases and J lost 1 base. This CDR3 spans 16 amino acids. Per the germline V gene, CDR1 is SEHNR and CDR2 is FQNEAQ (reference sequence). CDR3 DNA: TGTGCCAGCAGATCCTACAGGGGAATGAACACCGGGGAGCTGTTTTTT. Its translation is CASRSYRGMNTGELFF.

This clone was seen a handful of times. This chain uses TRBV5-4 with TRBJ1-1; possible D gene TRBD1, 6 bases. The CDR3 spans 13 residues. V lost 2 bases to trimming and J lost 6 bases, with 11 bases between them. CDR1 and CDR2 (germline): SGHNT, YYREEE (reference sequence). DNA for the CDR3: TGTGCCAGCAGCTTACCGGGGGGCTCTGAAGCTTTCTTT. Its protein is CASSLPGGSEAFF.

The genes are TRBV7-6 and TRBJ2-3; 9 bases fit TRBD2. The ends lost 1 base at V and 3 bases at J; junction bases unmatched: 8. CDR1 SGHVS and CDR2 FNYEAQ come from the germline V gene. This CDR3 has 17 amino acids. This CDR3 reads CASSLGGGRAGTDTQYF. CDR3 in DNA: TGTGCCAGCAGCTTAGGTGGCGGGAGGGCCGGGACAGATACGCAGTATTTT.

This clone was picked up one time. The chain carries TRBV11-3 and TRBJ2-2, with a tentative D call TRBD2 (5 bases). CDR3 size: 15 residues. Germline V CDR1 and CDR2: SGHNT, YENEEA. Trimming removed 5 bases at V and 6 bases at J, with 16 bases between. DNA of the CDR3: TGTGCCAGCAGCCCATCGGGGTCATTATCCGGGGAGCTGTTTTTT. Translation: CASSPSGSLSGELFF.

This chain uses TRBV2 with TRBJ2-7, with TRBD1 matching over 7 bases. After removal of 5 bases from V and 7 bases from J, the junction contained 8 bases not matched to a gene. CDR1 is SNHLY and CDR2 is FYNNEI in the germline V gene. The CDR3 loop spans 13 amino acids. CDR3 region: CASSSRQGGEQYF. The CDR3 region has the DNA TGTGCCAGCAGTAGTCGACAGGGCGGGGAGCAGTACTTC.

The gene calls are TRBV30 and TRBJ2-2, with 10 bases aligning to TRBD1. The V gene end was trimmed by 0 bases and the J gene end by 4 bases; junction bases not matched to a gene: 8. The germline V gene encodes CDR1 GTSNPN and CDR2 SVGIG (reference sequence). This CDR3 comprises 17 residues. This CDR3 reads CAWSVRQGAGITGELFF. The CDR3 bases are TGTGCCTGGAGTGTACGACAGGGGGCAGGGATCACCGGGGAGCTGTTTTTT.

CDR3 nucleotides: TGTGCCAGTAGTATAGTTGACAGGGATAATTCACCCCTCCACTTT. It is translated as CASSIVDRDNSPLHF. This chain joins TRBV19 and TRBJ1-6; 7 bases line up with TRBD1. The CDR3 extends over 15 amino acids. Germline loops: CDR1 LNHDA, CDR2 SQIVND (reference sequence). The V segment lost 1 base and the J segment 5 bases; nucleotides outside the gene matches: 2.

The chain recombines TRBV5-1 with TRBJ1-2; D gene unclear. There are 15 residues in the CDR3. Per the germline V gene, CDR1 is SGHRS and CDR2 is YFSETQ. V lost 4 bases to trimming and J lost 7 bases, with 20 bases between them. CDR3 DNA: TGCGCCAGCAGCGCCGGTCTGGACTGGGCGGGTGGCTACACCTTC. Its protein is CASSAGLDWAGGYTF. Together with reference TRBV5-1 and TRBJ1-2, the CDR3 gives the full variable domain: KAGVTQTPRYLIKTRGQQVTLSCSPISGHRSVSWYQQTPGQGLQFLFEYFSETQRNKGNFPGRFSGRQFSNSRSEMNVSTLELGDSALYLCASSAGLDWAGGYTFGSGTRLTVV.